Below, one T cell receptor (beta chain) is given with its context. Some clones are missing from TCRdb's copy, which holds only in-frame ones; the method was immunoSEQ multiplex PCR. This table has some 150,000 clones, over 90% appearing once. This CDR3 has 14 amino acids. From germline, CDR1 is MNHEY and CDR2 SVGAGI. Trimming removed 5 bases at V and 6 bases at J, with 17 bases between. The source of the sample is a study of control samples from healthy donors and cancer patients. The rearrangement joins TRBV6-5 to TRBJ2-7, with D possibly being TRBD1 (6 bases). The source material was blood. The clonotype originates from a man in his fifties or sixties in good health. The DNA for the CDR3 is TGTGCCAGCAGTAGGGGGACGTCGGTTCTCGAGCAGTACTTC. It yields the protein CASSRGTSVLEQYF.